Shown below are 5 T cell receptor beta chains from a single sample sequenced in a study of OX40 agonist ivuxolimab in advanced cancers. TCRdb's table, derived via immunoSEQ multiplex PCR, lists solely in-frame clones and lacks some. The table records some 65,000 clones, 85% of them present only once. Sequenced here: CD4+ or CD8+ T cells sorted from blood, sampled in a trial of the OX40 agonist ivuxolimab. These receptor sequences come from an adult with an advanced solid tumor such as melanoma, head and neck, liver or kidney cancer.

Written as DNA, the CDR3 is TGTGCCAGCAGCGTAGAGGGACAGGGGATGAGGGAGCAGTACTTC. Translating it yields CASSVEGQGMREQYF. The V and J genes are TRBV9 and TRBJ2-7; 10 nucleotides line up with TRBD1. Germline CDR1 SGDLS, CDR2 YYNGEE. The length of the CDR3 is 15 residues. V trimming: 0 bases; J trimming: 7 bases; junction bases outside the gene matches: 7.

This chain joins TRBV9 and TRBJ2-1; TRBD1 aligns across 8 bases. This CDR3 spans 15 amino acids. Germline-derived CDR1 and CDR2 are SGDLS and YYNGEE. The trim removed 1 base at V and 3 bases at J, leaving 3 bases unmatched. CDR3 region: CASSVSGTGYNEQFF. CDR3 nucleotides: TGTGCCAGCAGCGTATCGGGGACAGGCTACAATGAGCAGTTCTTC. The variable domain in full, completed from reference TRBV9 and TRBJ2-1, reads DSGVTQTPKHLITATGQRVTLRCSPRSGDLSVYWYQQSLDQGLQFLIQYYNGEERAKGNILERFSAQQFPDLHSELNLSSLELGDSALYFCASSVSGTGYNEQFFGPGTRLTVL.

The chain is built from TRBV4-3 and TRBJ2-1; 9 bases fit TRBD2. Trimming took 6 bases from V and 7 from J; bases not matched to a gene: 13. This CDR3 comprises 16 residues. Per the germline V gene, CDR1 is LGHNA and CDR2 is YSLEER. CDR3: CASSGDIAGVGNEQFF. The CDR3 DNA is TGCGCCAGCAGTGGCGATATAGCGGGGGTGGGGAATGAGCAGTTCTTC.

The CDR3, as DNA: TGTGCCAGCTCACCAGGGTCAGCCTCCTCTGGAAACACCATATATTTT. This encodes CASSPGSASSGNTIYF. The V call is TRBV18, the J call TRBJ1-3; D is ambiguous. The CDR3 is 16 amino acids. V lost 2 bases, J lost 0 bases, and 11 bases lay in between. The germline V gene has CDR1 KGHSH and CDR2 LQKENI.

The CDR3: CASSATSGRVYEQFF. The CDR3 DNA is TGTGCCAGCAGTGCTACTAGCGGGAGGGTCTATGAGCAGTTCTTC. V usage is TRBV6-5 and J usage is TRBJ2-1, with TRBD2 matching 13 bases. The CDR3 covers 15 residues. Trimming at V came to 5 bases and at J to 8 bases, leaving 6 bases not matched to a gene. Looked up from germline, CDR1 is MNHEY and CDR2 is SVGAGI.